Below, 30 T cell receptor beta chains from the same sample are listed, as sequenced in a study of T cells in Graves' hyperthyroidism and ophthalmopathy (dated 2019 in TCRdb). Libraries were constructed by multiplex PCR. TCRdb records Illumina HiSeq 2000 as the sequencer. The TCR beta CDR3 regions were amplified from RNA transcripts. The first round of RT-PCR for the TCR CDR3 was performed with the HTBI primer set and the Qiagen OneStep RT-PCR kit. TCRdb reanalyzed the raw reads on its own, using fastp at Q25 for trimming and MiXCR for clone calling, and kept in-frame beta chains. Rows matching on CDR3 protein sequence are summarized as one entry with the most common DNA and genes. The sample yields 340,000 or so distinct CDR3 sequences; about 20% were counted once. The biggest ten clones account for 45% to 55% of the sample. Sample: blood. The receptors shown here come from a woman aged 50 to 65 with Graves' hyperthyroidism.

Details on this clonotype: This may stem from a read error, because a much larger clone lies one nucleotide away. The chain uses TRBV2 and TRBJ1-6, with a tentative D call TRBD1 (6 bases). CDR1 and CDR2 (germline): SNHLY, FYNNEI. The CDR3 loop spans 15 amino acids. This CDR3 is CTSSPRAGDNSPLHF. CDR3 bases: TGTACCAGCAGCCCTAGGGCAGGGGATAATTCACCCCTCCACTTT.

This clonotype showed up many times. V gene TRBV15 combines with J gene TRBJ1-1; unclear D gene. CDR1 and CDR2 (germline): LNHNV, YYDKDF (reference sequence). Deletions cut 0 bases from V and 4 bases from J, with 15 bases between. The CDR3 has 16 amino acids. The CDR3 sequence: CATSRDPQVGGTEAFF. DNA for the CDR3: TGTGCCACCAGCAGAGATCCGCAGGTTGGTGGCACTGAAGCTTTCTTT.

The rearrangement joins TRBV9 to TRBJ2-2; tentative D call: TRBD1 (5 bases). Looked up from germline, CDR1 is SGDLS and CDR2 is YYNGEE. Trimming took 0 bases from V and 0 from J, leaving 9 bases between them. This CDR3 comprises 16 residues. DNA for the CDR3: TGTGCCAGCAGCGTAGAGGGCAGGGCGAACACCGGGGAGCTGTTTTTT. This codes for CASSVEGRANTGELFF.

This clonotype has at least ten counts. The J gene is TRBJ1-6, the V gene TRBV12-3 or TRBV12-4; the D is unclear. This CDR3 is 13 amino acids long. Deletions cut 5 bases from V and 4 bases from J, with 6 bases between. The CDR3 here is CASSDQYNSPLHF. The DNA for the CDR3 is TGTGCCAGCAGTGACCAATATAATTCACCCCTCCACTTT.

This clonotype came up many times. The chain uses TRBV6-1 and TRBJ1-5; TRBD1 agrees at 8 bases. This CDR3 has 16 residues. V shed 3 bases and J 0 bases; nucleotides not matched to a gene: 4. Germline V gene lookup returns CDR1 MNHNS and CDR2 SASEGT. The DNA for the CDR3 is TGTGCCAGCAGTGACCCGGACAGGGTTAGCAATCAGCCCCAGCATTTT. As protein: CASSDPDRVSNQPQHF.

Only a few counts were recorded for this clonotype. The gene calls are TRBV15 and TRBJ1-2; a possible D gene is TRBD1 (5 bases). Trimming pared 0 bases from V and 8 bases from J, leaving 16 bases between. The CDR3 extends over 15 amino acids. Germline V lookup: CDR1 LNHNV, CDR2 YYDKDF (reference sequence). In DNA, the CDR3 is TGTGCCACCAGCAGAGAAACAGGAGGTGGAAAGGGCTACACCTTC. This codes for CATSRETGGGKGYTF.

This clonotype has just a few counts. The rearrangement joins TRBV4-1 to TRBJ1-1, with D perhaps TRBD1 (5 bases). CDR3 length: 15 residues. Trimming stripped 6 bases from V and 4 bases from J, with 18 bases between. Germline V lookup: CDR1 MGHRA, CDR2 YSYEKL. The CDR3 region is CASSPDVGESTEAFF. The CDR3 DNA sequence: TGCGCCAGCAGTCCAGATGTAGGGGAGAGCACTGAAGCTTTCTTT.

This clonotype was seen only a few times. A read error may account for a junction end that differs from germline. The J gene is TRBJ2-3, the V gene TRBV2; maybe TRBD1 (5 bases). The CDR3 runs 15 residues. Germline assignment: CDR1 SNHLY and CDR2 FYNNEI. The CDR3 DNA reads TGTGCCAGCAGTGCATGGGGTCGAACCACAGGTACGCAGTATTTT. This gives the protein CASSAWGRTTGTQYF.

Turning to this clonotype: A much larger clone sits a single nucleotide away, making a read error possible. The chain employs TRBV5-1 and TRBJ2-1, with D possibly TRBD2 on 6 matching bases. Germline CDR1 and CDR2: SGHRS and YFSETQ. Trimming stripped 5 bases from V and 6 bases from J, with 18 bases between. The CDR3 contains 15 residues. In nucleotides, the CDR3 is TGCGCCAGCAGTCCTGGGGAGGCGACCATCAATGAGCAGTTCTTC. This encodes CASSPGEATINEQFF.

The genes are TRBV27 and TRBJ2-1, with D tentatively TRBD2 (5 bases). V lost 10 bases and J 3 bases, leaving 28 bases between the germline ends. This CDR3 contains 18 residues. CDR1 MNHEY and CDR2 SMNVEV come from the germline V gene (reference sequence). The CDR3 DNA reads TGTGCCACCACTCTATCCAACCCCGGGGTCTCTTACTACAATGAGCAGTTCTTC. It translates to CATTLSNPGVSYYNEQFF.

The chain combines TRBV30 with TRBJ1-5, with D uncertain. The CDR3 runs 13 residues. Germline values: CDR1 GTSNPN, CDR2 SVGIG (reference sequence). Deletions cut 5 bases from V and 1 base from J, with 9 bases between. CDR3 nucleotide sequence: TGTGCCTGGTCCTTTGGCAGCAATCAGCCCCAGCATTTT. Translation gives CAWSFGSNQPQHF.

This clonotype was counted only a few times. The chain recombines TRBV29-1 with TRBJ1-1, with D hard to call. Germline loops: CDR1 SQVTM, CDR2 ANQGSEA. V lost 4 bases and J lost 6, with 9 bases in between. This CDR3 has 11 residues. CDR3 in amino acids: CSVARKSEAFF. As DNA, the CDR3 is TGCAGCGTTGCCAGGAAATCTGAAGCTTTCTTT.

In this sample, this clonotype turned up many times. The chain recombines TRBV3-1 with TRBJ1-1; D possibly corresponds to TRBD1 (5 bases). Germline V gene data show CDR1 as LGHDT and CDR2 as YNNKEL (reference sequence). CDR3 length: 16 residues. Between the trimmed V and J ends, which lost 4 bases and 4 bases, there was a span of 19 bases. CDR3 protein: CASSRWEGRLSTEAFF. CDR3 in DNA: TGTGCCAGCAGCCGATGGGAGGGGAGGCTTAGCACTGAAGCTTTCTTT.

The sample holds many counts of this clonotype. The rearrangement links TRBV11-3 to TRBJ2-1; D is possibly TRBD2 (6 bases). Germline V gene sequence: CDR1 SGHNT, CDR2 YENEEA. The V gene lost 0 bases and the J gene lost 6 bases, with 12 bases spanning the gap. The CDR3 contains 15 residues. The CDR3 coding sequence is TGTGCCAGCAGCTTAGATGACGCGGGAAGCAATGAGCAGTTCTTC. Encoded protein: CASSLDDAGSNEQFF. The full variable domain, in which reference TRBV11-3 and TRBJ2-1 provide the parts outside the CDR3, is EAGVVQSPRYKIIEKKQPVAFWCNPISGHNTLYWYLQNLGQGPELLIRYENEEAVDDSQLPKDRFSAERLKGVDSTLKIQPAELGDSAVYLCASSLDDAGSNEQFFGPGTRLTVL.

There are many counts of this clonotype. The chain combines TRBV28 with TRBJ1-2; D is perhaps TRBD1 (5 bases). The germline V gene has CDR1 MDHEN and CDR2 SYDVKM. This CDR3 is built from 15 residues. The ends were cut back, 7 bases at V and 5 bases at J, with 20 bases in the middle. The CDR3 here is CASTKSHGGSYGYTF. In nucleotides, the CDR3 is TGTGCCAGCACTAAGTCGCATGGGGGTTCATATGGCTACACCTTC.

The count of this clonotype is one. Since a much larger clone is just one base distant, this may be a read error. This chain's CDR3 is CASSFGSPADTQYF. The CDR3 nucleotides read TGTGCCAGCAGCTTTGGTTCACCCGCAGATACGCAGTATTTT. V usage is TRBV7-3 and J usage is TRBJ2-3; D gene ambiguous. The CDR3 length is 14 residues. Trimming left V 3 bases short and J 4 bases short, with 11 bases between. Looked up from germline, CDR1 is SGHTA and CDR2 is FQGTGA.

A few counts support this clonotype. The rearrangement uses TRBV7-9 and TRBJ2-7; D is perhaps TRBD1 (6 bases). The V and J ends lost 4 bases and 2 bases respectively, with 9 bases between them. The CDR3 is 13 residues long. Germline V gives CDR1 SEHNR, CDR2 FQNEAQ (reference sequence). The chain's CDR3 is CASSSGTPYEQYF. DNA for the CDR3: TGTGCCAGCAGCTCCGGGACACCCTACGAGCAGTACTTC.

The chain is built from TRBV3-1 and TRBJ2-1; the match to TRBD2 covers 8 bases. This CDR3 has 16 amino acids. V dropped 3 bases and J dropped 1; count of bases not matched to a gene: 5. Germline V gene lookup returns CDR1 LGHDT and CDR2 YNNKEL (reference sequence). Here the CDR3 reads CASSQYSGASYNEQFF. The CDR3 DNA is TGTGCCAGCAGCCAGTATAGCGGGGCTTCCTACAATGAGCAGTTCTTC.

This clonotype was seen ten or more times. This chain connects TRBV20-1 to TRBJ1-1, with no clear D. Germline V gene data show CDR1 as DFQATT and CDR2 as SNEGSKA (reference sequence). The CDR3 contains 13 residues. V was trimmed by 3 bases and J by 0 bases, leaving 8 bases between them. The CDR3 region has the DNA TGCAGTGCTAGTGGGGAAATGAACACTGAAGCTTTCTTT. This sequence encodes CSASGEMNTEAFF.

The sample holds a few counts of this clonotype. The chain joins TRBV10-3 to TRBJ2-2; 9 bases map to TRBD1. J lost 1 base, V lost 6 bases, and 6 bases had no gene match. There are 16 residues in the CDR3. The germline V gene encodes CDR1 ENHRY and CDR2 SYGVKD. CDR3 coding DNA: TGTGCCATCAGCGCCGAGGACAGGGGGAACACCGGGGAGCTGTTTTTT. Translated: CAISAEDRGNTGELFF.

This clonotype has at least ten counts. The chain couples TRBV28 to TRBJ1-5; a possible D gene is TRBD1 (6 bases). The V gene's germline CDR1 is MDHEN and CDR2 SYDVKM. Trimming shortened V by 4 bases and J by 4 bases, and 14 bases separated the two germline ends. The CDR3 totals 15 residues. This CDR3 reads CASSSTGSLNQPQHF. The CDR3 DNA reads as TGTGCCAGCAGTTCTACAGGGTCCCTAAATCAGCCCCAGCATTTT. Full variable domain (outside the CDR3, taken from reference TRBV28 and TRBJ1-5): DVKVTQSSRYLVKRTGEKVFLECVQDMDHENMFWYRQDPGLGLRLIYFSYDVKMKEKGDIPEGYSVSREKKERFSLILESASTNQTSMYLCASSSTGSLNQPQHFGDGTRLSIL.

This clonotype was counted ten times or more. This chain connects TRBV11-2 to TRBJ2-1; 11 bases match TRBD2. Trimming removed 5 bases from V and 5 bases from J; junction bases left unmatched: 14. The CDR3 is 18 residues long. Germline-derived CDR1 and CDR2 are SGHAT and FQNNGV. CDR3 sequence (DNA): TGTGCCAGCAGCCCCGGATGGATAGCGGGGGGGAGGCACAATGAGCAGTTCTTC. Translating it yields CASSPGWIAGGRHNEQFF.

The J gene is TRBJ2-2, the V gene TRBV19; D remains ambiguous. The CDR3 totals 14 residues. V lost 3 bases, J lost 7 bases, and 12 bases lay in between. Per the germline V gene, CDR1 is LNHDA and CDR2 is SQIVND (reference sequence). CDR3 loop: CASSITGRSGELFF. The DNA of the CDR3 is TGTGCCAGTAGTATCACGGGCAGAAGCGGGGAGCTGTTTTTT.

This clonotype was detected ten times or more. This chain uses TRBV20-1 with TRBJ2-2; D not resolved. CDR1 is DFQATT and CDR2 is SNEGSKA in the germline V gene (reference sequence). This CDR3 has 14 amino acids. V was trimmed by 4 bases and J by 7 bases, leaving 16 bases between them. This CDR3 is CSATPGSLDGELFF. As DNA, the CDR3 is TGCAGTGCTACCCCGGGTAGCCTGGACGGGGAGCTGTTTTTT.

This clonotype occurred a few times. The rearrangement links TRBV7-3 to TRBJ1-2, with D perhaps TRBD1 (5 bases). Per the germline V gene, CDR1 is SGHTA and CDR2 is FQGTGA. The CDR3 runs 13 residues. Trimming removed 5 bases at V and 3 bases at J, with 10 bases between. DNA for the CDR3: TGTGCCAGCAGCCCGGGGGAAGACTATGGCTACACCTTC. This encodes CASSPGEDYGYTF.

The sample holds a few counts of this clonotype. The chain carries TRBV9 and TRBJ1-1; 7 bases fit TRBD1. Germline V gene lookup returns CDR1 SGDLS and CDR2 YYNGEE. The V gene end was trimmed by 4 bases and the J gene end by 5 bases; junction bases not matched to a gene: 8. The CDR3 covers 14 residues. CDR3 loop: CASSQVARGTEAFF. The CDR3 DNA sequence: TGTGCCAGCAGCCAAGTTGCCAGGGGGACTGAAGCTTTCTTT.

The chain links TRBV7-8 to TRBJ1-3; D is undetermined. The germline V gene has CDR1 SGHVS and CDR2 FQNEAQ. V gave up 4 bases and J gave up 0 bases, with 13 bases separating them. This CDR3 is 16 amino acids long. For the CDR3, the DNA is TGTGCCAGCAGCTCCCCCGGGGAGAACTCTGGAAACACCATATATTTT. It codes for CASSSPGENSGNTIYF.

This clonotype was seen many times. The chain combines TRBV20-1 with TRBJ2-7; possible D gene TRBD2, 5 bases. Between the trimmed V and J ends, which lost 0 bases and 1 base, there was a span of 10 bases. The CDR3 loop spans 14 amino acids. From germline, CDR1 is DFQATT and CDR2 SNEGSKA (reference sequence). CDR3 in amino acids: CSARDFERSYEQYF. CDR3 nucleotides: TGCAGTGCTAGAGATTTCGAGCGGTCCTACGAGCAGTACTTC.

The chain combines TRBV12-3 or TRBV12-4 with TRBJ1-1; unclear D gene. The CDR3 covers 11 residues. V lost 6 bases and J 9 bases, leaving 11 bases between the germline ends. CDR3 DNA: TGTGCCAGCAGCGCAGAGGTTCAAGCTTTCTTT. Its protein product is CASSAEVQAFF.

This clonotype occurred a few times. V is TRBV28 and J is TRBJ1-2; D is ambiguous. CDR3 length equals 11 residues. CDR1 and CDR2 (germline): MDHEN, SYDVKM. Trimming removed 6 bases from V and 5 bases from J, with 7 bases in between. DNA for the CDR3: TGTGCCAGCAGGACCATGTATGGCTACACCTTC. Translated, it gives CASRTMYGYTF.